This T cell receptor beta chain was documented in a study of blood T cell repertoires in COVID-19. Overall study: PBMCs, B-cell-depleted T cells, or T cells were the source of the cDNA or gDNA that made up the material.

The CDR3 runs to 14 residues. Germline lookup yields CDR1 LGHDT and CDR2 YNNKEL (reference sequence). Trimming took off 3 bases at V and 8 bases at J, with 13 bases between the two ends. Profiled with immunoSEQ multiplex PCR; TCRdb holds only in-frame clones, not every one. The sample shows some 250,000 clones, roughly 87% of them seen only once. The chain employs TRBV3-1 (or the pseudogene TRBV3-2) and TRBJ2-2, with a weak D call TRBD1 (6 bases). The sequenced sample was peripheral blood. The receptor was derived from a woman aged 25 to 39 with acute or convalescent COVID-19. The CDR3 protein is CASSHLGGSGELFF. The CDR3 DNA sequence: TGTGCCAGCAGCCACTTAGGGGGATCTGGGGAGCTGTTTTTT.